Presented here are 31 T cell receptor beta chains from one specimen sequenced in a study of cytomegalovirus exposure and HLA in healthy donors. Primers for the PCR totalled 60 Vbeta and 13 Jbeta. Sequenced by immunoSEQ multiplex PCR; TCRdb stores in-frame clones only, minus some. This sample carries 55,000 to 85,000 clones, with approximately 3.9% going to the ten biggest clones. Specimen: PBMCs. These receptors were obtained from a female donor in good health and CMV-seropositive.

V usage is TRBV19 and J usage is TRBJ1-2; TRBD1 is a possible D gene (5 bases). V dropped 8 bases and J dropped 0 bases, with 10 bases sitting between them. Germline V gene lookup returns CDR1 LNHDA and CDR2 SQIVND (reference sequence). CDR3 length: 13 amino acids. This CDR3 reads CASCVTANYGYTF. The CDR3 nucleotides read TGTGCCAGTTGCGTGACAGCTAACTATGGCTACACCTTC.

In nucleotides, the CDR3 is TGTGCCAGCAGTAAAGACAGTTATGAAGCTTTCTTT. It is translated as CASSKDSYEAFF. The chain recombines TRBV2 with TRBJ1-1, with D tentatively TRBD1 (5 bases). The CDR3 length is 12 residues. V lost 5 bases and J 7 bases, leaving 11 bases between the germline ends. Germline assignment: CDR1 SNHLY and CDR2 FYNNEI.

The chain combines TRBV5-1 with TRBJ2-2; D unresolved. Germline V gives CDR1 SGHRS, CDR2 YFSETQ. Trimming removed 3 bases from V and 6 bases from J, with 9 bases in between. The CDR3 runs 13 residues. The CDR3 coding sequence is TGCGCCAGCAGCTCCGACGGAGCCGGGGAGCTGTTTTTT. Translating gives CASSSDGAGELFF. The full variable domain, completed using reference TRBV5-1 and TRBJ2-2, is KAGVTQTPRYLIKTRGQQVTLSCSPISGHRSVSWYQQTPGQGLQFLFEYFSETQRNKGNFPGRFSGRQFSNSRSEMNVSTLELGDSALYLCASSSDGAGELFFGEGSRLTVL.

The CDR3 reads CASSPRTTSAEAFF. Written as DNA, the CDR3 is TGTGCCAGCTCACCACGGACAACATCCGCTGAAGCTTTCTTT. V gene TRBV18 combines with J gene TRBJ1-1; maybe TRBD1 (5 bases). From germline, CDR1 is KGHSH and CDR2 LQKENI. The V end lost 1 base, the J end lost 6 bases, and 12 bases lay between the germline ends. This CDR3 has 14 residues.

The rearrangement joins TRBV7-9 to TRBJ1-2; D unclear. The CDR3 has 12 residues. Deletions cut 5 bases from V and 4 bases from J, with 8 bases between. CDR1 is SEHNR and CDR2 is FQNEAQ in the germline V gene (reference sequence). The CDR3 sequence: CASSPISYGYTF. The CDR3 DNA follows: TGTGCCAGCAGCCCCATCAGCTATGGCTACACCTTC.

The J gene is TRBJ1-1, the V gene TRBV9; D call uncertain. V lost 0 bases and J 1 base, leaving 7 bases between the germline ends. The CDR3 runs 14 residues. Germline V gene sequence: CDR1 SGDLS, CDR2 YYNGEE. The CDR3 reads CASSVAGPNTEAFF. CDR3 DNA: TGTGCCAGCAGCGTAGCAGGCCCGAACACTGAAGCTTTCTTT.

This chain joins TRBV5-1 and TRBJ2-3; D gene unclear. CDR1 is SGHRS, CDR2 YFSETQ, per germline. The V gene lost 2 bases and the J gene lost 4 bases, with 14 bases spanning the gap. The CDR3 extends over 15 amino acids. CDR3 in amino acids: CASSLIPRSPDTQYF. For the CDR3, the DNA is TGCGCCAGCAGCTTAATACCCCGTAGTCCAGATACGCAGTATTTT. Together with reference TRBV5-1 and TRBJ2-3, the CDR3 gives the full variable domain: KAGVTQTPRYLIKTRGQQVTLSCSPISGHRSVSWYQQTPGQGLQFLFEYFSETQRNKGNFPGRFSGRQFSNSRSEMNVSTLELGDSALYLCASSLIPRSPDTQYFGPGTRLTVL.

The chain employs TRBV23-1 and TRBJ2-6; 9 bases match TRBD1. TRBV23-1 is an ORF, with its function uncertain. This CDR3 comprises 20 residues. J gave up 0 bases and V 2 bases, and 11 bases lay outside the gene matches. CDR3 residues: CASSQIVTDRGLSGANVLTF. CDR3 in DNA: TGCGCCAGCAGTCAAATAGTTACGGACAGGGGACTCTCTGGGGCCAACGTCCTGACTTTC.

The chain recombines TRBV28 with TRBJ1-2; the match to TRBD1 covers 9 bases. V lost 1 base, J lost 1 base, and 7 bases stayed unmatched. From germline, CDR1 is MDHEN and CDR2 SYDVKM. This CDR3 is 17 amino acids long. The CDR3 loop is CASSLLGGQGYNYGYTF. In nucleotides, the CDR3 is TGTGCCAGCAGTTTATTAGGCGGACAGGGGTATAACTATGGCTACACCTTC.

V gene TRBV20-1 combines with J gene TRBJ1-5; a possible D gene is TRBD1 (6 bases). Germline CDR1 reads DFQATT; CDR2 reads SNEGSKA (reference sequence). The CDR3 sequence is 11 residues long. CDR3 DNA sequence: TGCAGAGGAGATGACAGGACAACCCAGCATTTT. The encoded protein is CRGDDRTTQHF.

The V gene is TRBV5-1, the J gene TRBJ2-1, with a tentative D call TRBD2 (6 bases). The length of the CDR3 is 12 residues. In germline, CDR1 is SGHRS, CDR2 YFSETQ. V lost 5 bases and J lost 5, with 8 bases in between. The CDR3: CASREGNNEQFF. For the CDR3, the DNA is TGCGCCAGCAGGGAGGGAAACAATGAGCAGTTCTTC.

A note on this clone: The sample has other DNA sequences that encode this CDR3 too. For the CDR3, the DNA is TGCGCCAGCAGTGAGAACACGAATCAGCCCCAGCATTTT. Translating gives CASSENTNQPQHF. The rearrangement uses TRBV10-2 and TRBJ1-5; D remains unclear. V was trimmed by 2 bases and J by 4 bases, leaving 6 bases between them. The germline CDR1 and CDR2 sequences are WSHSY and SAAADI. This CDR3 spans 13 amino acids.

The CDR3 here is CASSVGQGVTNEKLFF. The CDR3, as DNA: TGTGCCAGCAGCGTAGGGCAGGGGGTGACTAATGAAAAACTGTTTTTT. V usage is TRBV9 and J usage is TRBJ1-4; 7 nucleotides align to TRBD1. The germline V gene encodes CDR1 SGDLS and CDR2 YYNGEE. Trimming cost V 0 bases and J 2 bases; bases outside gene matches: 4. The CDR3 loop spans 16 amino acids.

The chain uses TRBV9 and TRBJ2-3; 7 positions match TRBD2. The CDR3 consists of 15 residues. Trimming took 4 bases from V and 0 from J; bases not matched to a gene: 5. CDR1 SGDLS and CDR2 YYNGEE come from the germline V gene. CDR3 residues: CASSKGRGSTDTQYF. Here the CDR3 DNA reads TGTGCCAGCAGCAAGGGGCGGGGGAGCACAGATACGCAGTATTTT.

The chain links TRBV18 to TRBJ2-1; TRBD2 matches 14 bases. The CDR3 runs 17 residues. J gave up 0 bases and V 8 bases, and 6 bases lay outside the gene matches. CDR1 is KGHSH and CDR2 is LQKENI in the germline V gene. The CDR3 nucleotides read TGTGCCAGCACGGGACTAGCGGGGGAAAGCTCCTACAATGAGCAGTTCTTC. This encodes CASTGLAGESSYNEQFF.

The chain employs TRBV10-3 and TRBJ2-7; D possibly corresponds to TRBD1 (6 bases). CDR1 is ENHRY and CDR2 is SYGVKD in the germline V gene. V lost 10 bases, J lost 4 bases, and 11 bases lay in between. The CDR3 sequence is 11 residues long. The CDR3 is CATGDGYEQYF. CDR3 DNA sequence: TGTGCCACAGGGGACGGGTACGAGCAGTACTTC.

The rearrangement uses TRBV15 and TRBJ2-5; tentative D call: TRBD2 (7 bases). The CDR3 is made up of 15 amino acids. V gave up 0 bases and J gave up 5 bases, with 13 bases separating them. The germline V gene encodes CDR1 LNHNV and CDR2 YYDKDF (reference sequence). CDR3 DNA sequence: TGTGCCACCAGCAGAGATCCCGGGGGGCCGGAGACCCAGTACTTC. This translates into CATSRDPGGPETQYF.

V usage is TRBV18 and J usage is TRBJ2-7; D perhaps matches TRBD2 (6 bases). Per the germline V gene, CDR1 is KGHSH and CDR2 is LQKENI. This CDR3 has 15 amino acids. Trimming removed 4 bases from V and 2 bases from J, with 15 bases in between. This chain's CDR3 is CASSQGTPGTYEQYF. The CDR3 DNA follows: TGTGCCAGCTCACAGGGGACTCCCGGAACCTACGAGCAGTACTTC.

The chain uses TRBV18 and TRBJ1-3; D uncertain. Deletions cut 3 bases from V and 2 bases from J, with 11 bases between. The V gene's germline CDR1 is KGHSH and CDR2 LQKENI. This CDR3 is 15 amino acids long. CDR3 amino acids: CASSPSRGPGNTIYF. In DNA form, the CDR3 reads TGTGCCAGCTCACCTAGTCGGGGTCCTGGAAACACCATATATTTT.

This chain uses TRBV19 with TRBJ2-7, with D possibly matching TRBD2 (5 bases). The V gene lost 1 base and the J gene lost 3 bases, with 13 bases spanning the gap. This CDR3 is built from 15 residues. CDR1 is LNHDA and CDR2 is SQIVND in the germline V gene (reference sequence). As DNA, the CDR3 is TGTGCCAGTAGTATAGGCTCAGCCGGGAACTACGAGCAGTACTTC. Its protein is CASSIGSAGNYEQYF.

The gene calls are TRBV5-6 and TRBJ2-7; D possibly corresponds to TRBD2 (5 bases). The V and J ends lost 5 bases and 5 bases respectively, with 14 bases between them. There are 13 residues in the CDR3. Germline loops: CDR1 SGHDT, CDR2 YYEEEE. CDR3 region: CASSFTREHEQYF. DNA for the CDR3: TGTGCCAGCAGTTTTACTAGGGAACACGAGCAGTACTTC.

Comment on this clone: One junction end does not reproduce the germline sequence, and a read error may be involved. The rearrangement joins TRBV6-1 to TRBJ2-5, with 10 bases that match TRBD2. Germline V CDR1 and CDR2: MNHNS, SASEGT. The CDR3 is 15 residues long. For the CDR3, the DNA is TGTGCCAGCAGAGAAGGACTAGCGGTACAAGAGACCCAGTACTTC. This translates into CASREGLAVQETQYF.

The CDR3 region has the DNA TGCGCCAGCAGCTTGCTGGGACTAGGAGGGGAGACCCAGTACTTC. This gives the protein CASSLLGLGGETQYF. The J gene is TRBJ2-5, the V gene TRBV5-1; TRBD2 matches 8 bases. CDR3 length: 15 residues. From germline, CDR1 is SGHRS and CDR2 YFSETQ. The trim removed 1 base at V and 5 bases at J, leaving 7 bases unmatched. Together with reference TRBV5-1 and TRBJ2-5, the CDR3 gives the full variable domain: KAGVTQTPRYLIKTRGQQVTLSCSPISGHRSVSWYQQTPGQGLQFLFEYFSETQRNKGNFPGRFSGRQFSNSRSEMNVSTLELGDSALYLCASSLLGLGGETQYFGPGTRLLVL.

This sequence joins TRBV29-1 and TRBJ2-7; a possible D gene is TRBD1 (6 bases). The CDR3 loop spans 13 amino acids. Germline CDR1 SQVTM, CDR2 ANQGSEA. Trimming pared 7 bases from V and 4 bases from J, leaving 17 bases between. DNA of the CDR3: TGCAGCGCCAGGGGTATTGTTAATTACGAGCAGTACTTC. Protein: CSARGIVNYEQYF.

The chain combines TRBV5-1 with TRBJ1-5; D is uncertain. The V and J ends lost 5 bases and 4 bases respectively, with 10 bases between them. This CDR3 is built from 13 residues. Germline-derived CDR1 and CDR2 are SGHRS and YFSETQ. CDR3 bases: TGCGCCAGCAGGAAGGAGTTAAATCAGCCCCAGCATTTT. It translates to CASRKELNQPQHF. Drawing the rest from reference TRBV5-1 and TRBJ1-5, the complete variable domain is KAGVTQTPRYLIKTRGQQVTLSCSPISGHRSVSWYQQTPGQGLQFLFEYFSETQRNKGNFPGRFSGRQFSNSRSEMNVSTLELGDSALYLCASRKELNQPQHFGDGTRLSIL.

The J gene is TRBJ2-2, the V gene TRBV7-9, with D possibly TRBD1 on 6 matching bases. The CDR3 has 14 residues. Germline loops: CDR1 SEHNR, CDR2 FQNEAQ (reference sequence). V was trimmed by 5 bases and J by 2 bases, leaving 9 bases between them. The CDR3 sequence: CASSVDSNTGELFF. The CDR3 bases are TGTGCCAGCAGCGTGGACAGTAACACCGGGGAGCTGTTTTTT.

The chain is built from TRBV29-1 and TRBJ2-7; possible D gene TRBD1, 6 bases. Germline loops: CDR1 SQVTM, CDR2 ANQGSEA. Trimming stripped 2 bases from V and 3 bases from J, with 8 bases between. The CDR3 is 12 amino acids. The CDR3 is CSVEKGDYEQYF. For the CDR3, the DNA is TGCAGCGTTGAAAAGGGGGACTACGAGCAGTACTTC.

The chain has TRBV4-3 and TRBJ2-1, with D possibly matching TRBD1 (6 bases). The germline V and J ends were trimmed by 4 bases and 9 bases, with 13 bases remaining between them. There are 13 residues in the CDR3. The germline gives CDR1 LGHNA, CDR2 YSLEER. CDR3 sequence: CASSPQLDSEQFF. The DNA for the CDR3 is TGCGCCAGCAGCCCCCAGCTGGACAGTGAGCAGTTCTTC.

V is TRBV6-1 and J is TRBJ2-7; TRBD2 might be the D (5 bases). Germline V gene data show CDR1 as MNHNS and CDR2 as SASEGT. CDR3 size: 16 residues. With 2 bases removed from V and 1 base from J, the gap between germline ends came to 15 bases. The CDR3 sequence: CASSEPRAGASYEQYF. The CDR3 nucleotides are TGTGCCAGCAGTGAACCCCGCGCGGGCGCATCCTACGAGCAGTACTTC.

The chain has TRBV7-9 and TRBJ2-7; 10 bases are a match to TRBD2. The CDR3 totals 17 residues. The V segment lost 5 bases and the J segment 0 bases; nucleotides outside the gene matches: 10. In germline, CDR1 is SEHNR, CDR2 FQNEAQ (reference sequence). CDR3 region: CASSRETSGYYSYEQYF. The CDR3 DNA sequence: TGTGCCAGCAGCCGAGAGACTAGCGGGTATTACTCCTACGAGCAGTACTTC.

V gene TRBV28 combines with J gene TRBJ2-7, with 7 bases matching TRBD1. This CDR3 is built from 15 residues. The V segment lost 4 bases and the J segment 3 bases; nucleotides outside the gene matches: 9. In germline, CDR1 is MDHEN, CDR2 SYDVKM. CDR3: CASSSTTGLGYEQYF. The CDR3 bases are TGTGCCAGCAGTTCAACGACAGGGTTGGGCTACGAGCAGTACTTC.